Listed below are T cell receptor beta chains from one sample, sequenced in a study of shared clonotypes between healthy human individuals. Using immunoSEQ multiplex PCR, the repertoire was profiled, and TCRdb retains in-frame clones only, with some absent. The sample records over 1.5 million clones, approximately 98% being singletons. Sequencing used naive CD4+ T cells sorted from blood. These receptors were collected from a man between 25 and 39 years old in good health. Each CDR3 is given with its conserved first and last residue. A D gene is named only where the DNA matches it firmly. Clone size is stated in some rows and not others, as once, few, many or a class when expanded.

D gene,V gene,J gene,clone size,CDR3 protein,CDR3 DNA
-,TRBV2,TRBJ1-1,-,CASMDNGQLNTEAFF,TGTGCCAGCATGGACAACGGACAGCTGAACACTGAAGCTTTCTTT
TRBD2,TRBV11-2,TRBJ2-3,-,CASSPPSSGRGRDTQYF,TGTGCCAGCAGCCCACCCAGTAGCGGGAGAGGGCGTGATACGCAGTATTTT
TRBD2,TRBV29-1,TRBJ2-1,-,CSGKSGRTDLQFF,TGCAGCGGCAAAAGCGGGAGGACGGATTTGCAGTTCTTC
-,TRBV19,TRBJ1-5,-,CASTPVGFGSNQPQHF,TGTGCCAGTACTCCGGTCGGATTCGGTAGCAATCAGCCCCAGCATTTT
-,TRBV28,TRBJ1-2,-,CASSQGGNYGYTF,TGTGCCAGCAGCCAGGGAGGAAACTATGGCTACACCTTC
TRBD2,TRBV25-1,TRBJ2-7,-,CASRRTSGSNEQYF,TGTGCCAGCAGGAGGACTAGCGGGAGCAACGAGCAGTACTTC
-,TRBV9,TRBJ2-7,-,CASSVRREPYEQYF,TGTGCCAGCAGCGTAAGAAGGGAACCCTACGAGCAGTACTTC
TRBD2,TRBV27,TRBJ2-7,-,CASSTPRGIEQYF,TGTGCCAGCAGTACCCCGCGGGGGATCGAGCAGTACTTC
-,TRBV18,TRBJ1-3,-,CASSPTSGTFSGNTIYF,TGTGCCAGCTCACCTACCTCCGGGACATTCTCTGGAAACACCATATATTTT
TRBD2,TRBV7-3,TRBJ2-3,-,CASSLMHLAGQGDTQYF,TGTGCCAGCAGCTTAATGCATTTAGCGGGCCAAGGAGATACGCAGTATTTT
-,TRBV7-2,TRBJ1-2,-,CASSLQGRLVHGYTF,TGTGCCAGCAGCTTACAGGGGCGTCTTGTCCATGGCTACACCTTC
-,TRBV5-3,TRBJ2-7,-,CARSLTSSYEQYF,TGTGCCAGAAGCTTGACTAGCTCCTACGAGCAGTACTTC
TRBD2,TRBV27,TRBJ2-1,-,CASSLGLALYNEQFF,TGTGCCAGCAGTTTGGGACTAGCGCTATACAATGAGCAGTTCTTC
-,TRBV4-1,TRBJ1-2,-,CASSQAGAANYGYTF,TGCGCCAGCAGCCAAGCAGGGGCAGCTAACTATGGCTACACCTTC
-,TRBV6-6,TRBJ2-7,-,CASSSSGQSYEQYF,TGTGCCAGCAGTTCCAGCGGGCAGTCCTACGAGCAGTACTTC
-,TRBV7-6,TRBJ2-1,-,CASSPYRGESYNEQFF,TGTGCCAGCAGCCCCTACCGGGGCGAATCCTACAATGAGCAGTTCTTC
-,TRBV15,TRBJ2-2,-,CATTLGNRANTGELFF,TGTGCCACCACCCTGGGGAACAGGGCGAACACCGGGGAGCTGTTTTTT
TRBD1,TRBV19,TRBJ2-7,-,CASSIRTGVEYEQYF,TGTGCCAGTAGTATCCGGACAGGGGTGGAATACGAGCAGTACTTC
-,TRBV18,TRBJ2-2,-,CASSPGTLTGELFF,TGTGCCAGCTCACCCGGGACTCTCACCGGGGAGCTGTTTTTT
-,TRBV5-1,TRBJ2-7,-,CASSLGAGASYEQYF,TGCGCCAGCAGCTTGGGTGCAGGGGCCTCCTACGAGCAGTACTTC
-,TRBV5-4,TRBJ2-3,once,CASTISGATDTQYF,TGTGCCAGCACCATCTCGGGGGCCACAGATACGCAGTATTTT
TRBD1,TRBV9,TRBJ2-7,-,CASSHPGQPYEQYF,TGTGCCAGCAGCCATCCGGGACAGCCCTACGAGCAGTACTTC
-,TRBV7-2,TRBJ1-1,-,CASSFPTPLTTNTEAFF,TGTGCCAGCAGCTTTCCCACCCCTCTTACCACAAACACTGAAGCTTTCTTT
TRBD2,TRBV19,TRBJ2-7,-,CASSATSGSHYEQYF,TGTGCCAGTAGTGCTACTAGCGGGAGTCACTACGAGCAGTACTTC
-,TRBV28,TRBJ1-4,-,CASRSTTKLFF,TGTGCCAGCAGATCGACTACTAAACTGTTTTTT
-,TRBV5-5,TRBJ1-5,-,CASSLLMSGSNQPQHF,TGTGCCAGCAGCTTATTAATGAGTGGCAGCAATCAGCCCCAGCATTTT
-,TRBV5-4,TRBJ2-1,-,CASSSGQALGEQFF,TGTGCCAGCAGCTCCGGACAAGCTTTGGGAGAGCAGTTCTTC
TRBD2,TRBV19,TRBJ2-1,-,CASSISGRLGIEQFF,TGTGCCAGTAGTATTAGCGGGAGATTGGGTATTGAGCAGTTCTTC
TRBD1,TRBV4-2,TRBJ1-5,-,CASSQEGQVDQPQHF,TGTGCCAGCAGCCAGGAGGGACAGGTGGATCAGCCCCAGCATTTT
-,TRBV7-2,TRBJ1-1,-,CASSKGRSNTEAFF,TGTGCCAGCAGCAAGGGACGGTCGAACACTGAAGCTTTCTTT
TRBD2,TRBV11-2,TRBJ2-7,-,CASSSRLAGEVGQYF,TGTGCCAGCAGCTCCCGGCTAGCGGGAGAGGTAGGGCAGTACTTC
TRBD2,TRBV6-1,TRBJ2-7,-,CASSGLAVGWQYF,TGTGCCAGCAGCGGACTAGCGGTTGGTTGGCAGTACTTC
-,TRBV5-1,TRBJ1-5,-,CASSPSGDQPQHF,TGCGCCAGCAGCCCTTCGGGAGATCAGCCCCAGCATTTT
TRBD2,TRBV7-7,TRBJ2-5,-,CASSPFELAGKTQYF,TGTGCCAGCAGCCCCTTTGAACTAGCGGGAAAGACCCAGTACTTC
-,TRBV15,TRBJ2-5,once,CATSRYRESETQYF,TGTGCCACCAGCAGATACAGGGAATCGGAGACCCAGTACTTC
TRBD2,TRBV28,TRBJ2-7,-,CASSLSRTSGEQYF,TGTGCCAGCAGTTTATCTAGGACTAGCGGCGAGCAGTACTTC
-,TRBV28,TRBJ1-4,-,CASSLWPTNEKLFF,TGTGCCAGCAGTTTGTGGCCAACTAATGAAAAACTGTTTTTT
-,TRBV9,TRBJ2-3,-,CASSGLITDTQYF,TGTGCCAGCAGCGGTCTCATCACAGATACGCAGTATTTT
-,TRBV11-1,TRBJ2-5,-,CASSLLRAQETQYF,TGTGCCAGCAGCTTGTTAAGGGCGCAAGAGACCCAGTACTTC
-,TRBV7-2,TRBJ2-2,-,CASSLVGTTGELFF,TGTGCCAGCAGCTTAGTGGGTACCACCGGGGAGCTGTTTTTT
-,TRBV11-2,TRBJ2-2,-,CASSFTSGFTGELFF,TGTGCCAGCAGCTTCACGTCCGGGTTCACCGGGGAGCTGTTTTTT
-,TRBV7-2,TRBJ2-5,-,CASSPRALGETQYF,TGTGCCAGCAGCCCCCGCGCCCTGGGGGAGACCCAGTACTTC
-,TRBV5-1,TRBJ2-5,few,CASSLPSVEETQYF,TGCGCCAGCAGCTTGCCGTCGGTAGAGGAGACCCAGTACTTC
TRBD1,TRBV29-1,TRBJ2-5,-,CSSWQTGAGETQYF,TGCAGCTCATGGCAGACAGGGGCTGGGGAGACCCAGTACTTC
TRBD2,TRBV7-9,TRBJ2-7,-,CASSRLADSYEQYF,TGTGCCAGCAGCCGACTAGCGGACTCCTACGAGCAGTACTTC
-,TRBV19,TRBJ2-5,-,CASSIGGKETQYF,TGTGCCAGTAGTATAGGAGGGAAAGAGACCCAGTACTTC
TRBD2,TRBV18,TRBJ2-1,once,CASSLSGSGYNEQFF,TGTGCCAGCTCTCTTAGCGGGAGTGGCTACAATGAGCAGTTCTTC
TRBD1,TRBV19,TRBJ2-7,-,CASSIVSGGEQYF,TGTGCCAGTAGTATAGTTTCAGGGGGCGAGCAGTACTTC
-,TRBV10-3,TRBJ2-2,-,CAISERRRELFF,TGTGCCATCAGTGAGCGCCGACGGGAGCTGTTTTTT
TRBD1,TRBV28,TRBJ1-5,-,CASREDRGLNQPQHF,TGTGCCAGCAGAGAAGACAGGGGGCTTAATCAGCCCCAGCATTTT
TRBD2,TRBV4-1,TRBJ2-3,-,CASSHGSGRQGTDTQYF,TGCGCCAGCAGCCATGGGAGCGGGAGGCAGGGCACAGATACGCAGTATTTT
TRBD1,TRBV11-2,TRBJ1-3,-,CASSFRGQGEIGNTIYF,TGTGCCAGCAGCTTCCGGGGACAGGGCGAAATTGGAAACACCATATATTTT
TRBD2,TRBV6-6,TRBJ2-1,-,CASSLTSGGEQFF,TGTGCCAGCAGCCTGACTAGCGGAGGGGAGCAGTTCTTC
-,TRBV7-9,TRBJ2-1,-,CASSSVGSSYNEQFF,TGTGCCAGCAGCTCCGTCGGGAGCTCCTACAATGAGCAGTTCTTC